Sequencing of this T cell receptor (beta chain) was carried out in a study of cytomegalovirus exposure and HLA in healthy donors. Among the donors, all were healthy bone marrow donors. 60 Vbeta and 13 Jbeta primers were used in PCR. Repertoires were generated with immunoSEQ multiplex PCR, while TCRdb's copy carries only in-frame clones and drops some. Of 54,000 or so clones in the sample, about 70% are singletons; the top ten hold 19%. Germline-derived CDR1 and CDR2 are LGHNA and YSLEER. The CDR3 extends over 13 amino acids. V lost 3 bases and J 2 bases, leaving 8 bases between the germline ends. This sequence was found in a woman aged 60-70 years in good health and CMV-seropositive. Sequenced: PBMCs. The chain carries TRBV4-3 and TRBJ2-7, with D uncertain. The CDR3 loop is CASSHLETYEQYF. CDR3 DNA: TGCGCCAGCAGCCACTTGGAGACCTACGAGCAGTACTTC.